What follows describes a single T cell receptor (beta chain). It lacks a known antigen. No base quality values were provided; no much bigger clone lies one nucleotide off. The data were obtained in a study of T cell responses to AZD1222 COVID-19 vaccine listed by TCRdb under 2021. The study in broad terms: AZD1222 recipients given second doses at about 4 weeks or at about 12 weeks were pooled, since spike-specific TCR depth and breadth were not found to differ between the two schedules. TCR sequencing covered 230 or so trial participants: approximately 200 given two doses of AZD1222 and approximately 25 given two doses of MenACWY control vaccine. Trial participants were enrolled into age subgroups of 18-55, 56-69 and 70-plus years, which contained approximately 150, 28 and 58 TCR-sequenced participants, respectively.

At the junction V is shortened by 8 bases and J by 1 base; bases outside the gene matches: 7. The germline V gene sets CDR1 to MNHEY and CDR2 to SVGAGI. From its cysteine to its phenylalanine, the CDR3 spans 15 amino acids. Solely the CDR3 DNA is kept, with 45 bases framed from the first base. The investigation overall reported the following: The vaccine-associated CD4 TCRs covered the entire spike protein, and the dominant responses fell in regions 160-218 and 743-854. No day 14 peak-response samples were available, so repertoires were characterized only after the peak T cell response. Nearly half of unique spike-specific TCRs reportedly recognized epitopes outside regions mutated in the B.1.351 and B.1.1.7 variants. Participants were mostly white British and included more females than males, and it was suggested by the authors that clonal diversity may have been underestimated. The 56-69-year group was small, and its depth increase did not reach significance, likely because of low power. After two AZD1222 doses, both the breadth and the depth of spike-specific TCRs were significantly higher than at day 0 and than in MenACWY recipients. Conclusions about previously exposed vaccinees are limited, since just five to seven AZD1222 recipients were seropositive for SARS-CoV-2 at baseline.

The CDR3 regions of human TCRbeta chains were analyzed by immunosequencing. The study's processing was this. Repertoire TCRs were matched against a reference library of SARS-CoV-2-specific TCRs generated with the MIRA antigen-specificity platform. Breadth was defined as the fraction of unique TCRs that were SARS-CoV-2-associated. Depth was defined as the fraction of total T cells that were SARS-CoV-2-associated. Using the MIRA data, every spike-specific TCR was mapped to the spike region that the TCR reacted to and assigned to either a CD4 or a CD8 class. Log10-transformed breadth and depth values were compared by one-way ANOVA with Sidak's multiple comparisons tests. TCRdb mirrors the immuneACCESS table, restricted to in-frame sequences. Some clones are absent from its copies; in checked studies, under half trace to an unresolved V gene, and the reason for the others is unknown. The V and J calls and the clone size are those of that table, but D and trimming were determined from the DNA. The sample table shows approximately 110,000 clones, and more than 70% are seen once. The ten largest clonotypes hold about 9.1% of the sample.

This sample's time point label indicates: baseline before first vaccination. Vaccinee samples were obtained from the UK trials COV001 and COV002, which included a single-blind randomized controlled phase 2/3 trial of AZD1222 (ChAdOx1 nCoV-19) in healthy adults. For TCRbeta chain sequencing, PBMC samples from trial participants were taken at day 0 and at day 28 after the second dose. Sequenced here: peripheral blood, sampled on day 0 of AZD1222 vaccination. The TCR sequence derives from an adult in good health. The receptor chain draws on TRBV6-5 and TRBJ2-1; TRBD2 lines up with 8 middle nucleotides. The CDR3 is CASSQSGSSYNEQFF. The nucleotides are TGTGCCAGCTCCCAGAGCGGGAGTTCCTACAATGAGCAGTTCTTC.